These 22 T cell receptor beta chains were all obtained from the same sample, sequenced in a study of cytomegalovirus exposure and HLA in healthy donors (dated by TCRdb to 2016 to 2017). The library was prepared using the immunoSEQ multiplex PCR assay. In its TCRdb copy, this immuneACCESS table keeps in-frame sequences only and misses some clones. Where compared with another copy, unresolved V genes explain less than half of these, and the others have no known cause. The table for this sample lists around 120,000 clones; approximately 89% of them were counted only once. 1.5% to 2% of the sample comes from the top ten. Sequenced material: PBMCs. These receptors all come from a man between 18 and 35 years old in good health and CMV-seronegative.

The rearrangement uses TRBV5-1 and TRBJ2-3, with 8 bases matching TRBD2. J gave up 2 bases and V 5 bases, and 4 bases lay outside the gene matches. The germline gives CDR1 SGHRS, CDR2 YFSETQ. The CDR3 extends over 14 amino acids. CDR3 DNA: TGCGCCAGCAGTCCAGCGGGAGTCACAGATACGCAGTATTTT. Amino acid sequence: CASSPAGVTDTQYF.

The chain joins TRBV28 to TRBJ1-1, with 7 bases aligning to TRBD1. This CDR3 has 15 residues. J gave up 8 bases and V 1 base, and 10 bases lay outside the gene matches. Germline CDR1 reads MDHEN; CDR2 reads SYDVKM. Here the CDR3 DNA reads TGTGCCAGCAGTTTATCAGACAGGGTACCAGGAGAAGCTTTCTTT. This gives the protein CASSLSDRVPGEAFF. The complete variable domain, with remaining parts taken from reference TRBV28 and TRBJ1-1, reads DVKVTQSSRYLVKRTGEKVFLECVQDMDHENMFWYRQDPGLGLRLIYFSYDVKMKEKGDIPEGYSVSREKKERFSLILESASTNQTSMYLCASSLSDRVPGEAFFGQGTRLTVV.

V is TRBV10-2 and J is TRBJ1-1, with a possible D match to TRBD1 (5 bases). CDR3 length: 17 amino acids. V was shortened by 4 bases and J by 0 bases, with 18 bases between the two germline ends. Germline V lookup: CDR1 WSHSY, CDR2 SAAADI. The CDR3 sequence: CASSGGGSVVLNTEAFF. CDR3 sequence (DNA): TGCGCCAGCAGTGGGGGGGGATCGGTGGTTTTGAACACTGAAGCTTTCTTT.

This clone was found once. The chain has TRBV19 and TRBJ2-3; possible D gene TRBD2, 5 bases. Trimming left V 3 bases short and J 1 base short, with 5 bases between. The CDR3 spans 13 residues. Germline V gene sequence: CDR1 LNHDA, CDR2 SQIVND (reference sequence). CDR3: CASSMRGTDTQYF. The CDR3 DNA follows: TGTGCCAGTAGTATGCGGGGCACAGATACGCAGTATTTT.

The CDR3 region is CASSTRQGRLGEQYF. CDR3 DNA: TGTGCCAGTAGTACAAGACAGGGTAGACTGGGCGAGCAGTACTTC. The V gene is TRBV19, the J gene TRBJ2-7; TRBD1 aligns across 7 bases. The ends lost 4 bases at V and 6 bases at J; junction bases unmatched: 12. This CDR3 has 15 amino acids. CDR1 LNHDA and CDR2 SQIVND come from the germline V gene (reference sequence).

The chain is built from TRBV5-1 and TRBJ1-4; D is unresolved. The CDR3 covers 17 residues. V lost 2 bases, J lost 0 bases, and 14 bases lay in between. Germline CDR1 reads SGHRS; CDR2 reads YFSETQ. As DNA, the CDR3 is TGCGCCAGCAGCTTTCGAGGGTGGAGTGCAACTAATGAAAAACTGTTTTTT. It yields the protein CASSFRGWSATNEKLFF.

The chain couples TRBV9 to TRBJ2-1, with 10 bases matching TRBD2. The V segment lost 2 bases and the J segment 10 bases; nucleotides outside the gene matches: 6. This CDR3 is 14 amino acids long. CDR1 is SGDLS, CDR2 YYNGEE, per germline. Here the CDR3 DNA reads TGTGCCAGCAGCGTGAATCTAGCGGGAGACGAGCAGTTCTTC. It specifies CASSVNLAGDEQFF.

The chain employs TRBV28 and TRBJ2-5, with 7 bases identical to TRBD2. Germline trimming cut 5 bases from V and 2 bases from J; bases unmatched to any gene: 8. Germline CDR1 and CDR2: MDHEN and SYDVKM. The CDR3 runs 15 residues. CDR3 sequence reads: CASSPRGETQETQYF. DNA for the CDR3: TGTGCCAGCAGTCCCCGGGGGGAAACGCAAGAGACCCAGTACTTC.

This clone showed up just once. The genes are TRBV15 and TRBJ1-2; D uncertain. Trimming shortened V by 1 base and J by 3 bases, and 6 bases separated the two germline ends. The germline V gene encodes CDR1 LNHNV and CDR2 YYDKDF (reference sequence). The CDR3 covers 13 residues. The CDR3 bases are TGTGCCACCAGCAGAGTAACAGACTATGGCTACACCTTC. Translated, it gives CATSRVTDYGYTF.

CDR3 region: CASSWSRGYNEQFF. The CDR3 DNA sequence: TGTGCCAGCAGTTGGAGCCGGGGTTACAATGAGCAGTTCTTC. The chain joins TRBV6-5 to TRBJ2-1; D is perhaps TRBD2 (5 bases). Per germline, CDR1 MNHEY and CDR2 SVGAGI. This CDR3 comprises 14 residues. The V gene lost 4 bases and the J gene lost 4 bases, with 11 bases spanning the gap.

The chain is built from TRBV13 and TRBJ1-1; 9 bases line up with TRBD1. This CDR3 is built from 15 residues. Germline lookup yields CDR1 PRHDT and CDR2 FYEKMQ (reference sequence). The V and J ends lost 4 bases and 4 bases, in that order; junction bases with no gene match: 7. CDR3 amino acids: CASSSQGALGTEAFF. CDR3 sequence (DNA): TGTGCCAGCAGCTCACAGGGGGCTCTTGGCACTGAAGCTTTCTTT.

This clone was seen more than once but under ten times. This rearrangement joins TRBV7-9 to TRBJ2-7; the match to TRBD2 covers 10 bases. V lost 2 bases and J lost 3; bases outside the gene matches: 7. The CDR3 totals 16 residues. Germline lookup yields CDR1 SEHNR and CDR2 FQNEAQ (reference sequence). CDR3 sequence (DNA): TGTGCCAGCAGCTTATCCCTAGCGGGGGAAAACTACGAGCAGTACTTC. This sequence encodes CASSLSLAGENYEQYF.

The chain combines TRBV2 with TRBJ1-3; no clear D. The length of the CDR3 is 14 residues. V was trimmed by 3 bases and J by 1 base, leaving 7 bases between them. Germline V lookup: CDR1 SNHLY, CDR2 FYNNEI. The CDR3 loop is CASSETISGNTIYF. The CDR3 DNA reads TGTGCCAGCAGTGAGACAATTTCTGGAAACACCATATATTTT.

Points on this clone: Other DNA sequences in this sample translate to the same CDR3. The chain couples TRBV9 to TRBJ2-1, with TRBD2 identical over 8 bases. Trimming removed 0 bases from V and 8 bases from J; junction bases left unmatched: 10. Germline CDR1 reads SGDLS; CDR2 reads YYNGEE. The CDR3 length is 16 residues. The CDR3 region has the DNA TGTGCCAGCAGCGTAGGATTGGGTCGGGGGGGCGATGAGCAGTTCTTC. Its translation: CASSVGLGRGGDEQFF.

This clone was counted between two and nine times. V and J are TRBV5-1 and TRBJ2-3; TRBD2 agrees at 13 bases. The CDR3 runs 19 residues. The V gene end was trimmed by 4 bases and the J gene end by 1 base; junction bases not matched to a gene: 12. Germline-derived CDR1 and CDR2 are SGHRS and YFSETQ. The chain's CDR3 is CASSAEVGTSGARTDTQYF. DNA of the CDR3: TGCGCCAGCAGCGCTGAGGTCGGGACTAGCGGGGCCCGCACAGATACGCAGTATTTT.

The CDR3 here is CSSWESAGGDTQYF. CDR3 bases: TGCAGTTCATGGGAGTCAGCGGGAGGGGATACGCAGTATTTT. The J gene is TRBJ2-3, the V gene TRBV29-1, with 10 bases lining up with TRBD2. The CDR3 is made up of 14 amino acids. Germline CDR1 SQVTM, CDR2 ANQGSEA.

The chain has TRBV18 and TRBJ1-5; D unresolved. Germline-derived CDR1 and CDR2 are KGHSH and LQKENI. Trimming shortened V by 0 bases and J by 0 bases, and 9 bases separated the two germline ends. The CDR3 sequence is 16 residues long. This CDR3 is CASSPPGAVSNQPQHF. The CDR3, as DNA: TGTGCCAGCTCACCACCTGGAGCTGTTAGCAATCAGCCCCAGCATTTT.

V and J are TRBV29-1 and TRBJ2-6; 11 nucleotides match TRBD1. The junction had 2 bases not matched to a gene; V was cut back by 4 bases and J by 0 bases. Germline CDR1 is SQVTM and CDR2 is ANQGSEA. This CDR3 has 16 residues. The CDR3 here is CSVVGTGGSGANVLTF. CDR3 DNA sequence: TGCAGCGTTGTTGGGACAGGGGGCTCTGGGGCCAACGTCCTGACTTTC.

This CDR3 is CASSEPREGHNEQFF. The CDR3 DNA follows: TGTGCCAGCAGTGAACCCCGGGAGGGCCATAATGAGCAGTTCTTC. The chain combines TRBV25-1 with TRBJ2-1, with 8 bases identical to TRBD2. The CDR3 runs 15 residues. Per the germline V gene, CDR1 is MGHDK and CDR2 is SYGVNS. The trim removed 2 bases at V and 7 bases at J, leaving 7 bases unmatched.

The J gene is TRBJ2-3, the V gene TRBV10-3, with TRBD1 identical over 7 bases. The CDR3 totals 16 residues. Germline-derived CDR1 and CDR2 are ENHRY and SYGVKD. V dropped 0 bases and J dropped 5; count of bases not matched to a gene: 8. This CDR3 reads CAISESRQGERDTQYF. As DNA, the CDR3 is TGTGCCATCAGTGAGTCCCGGCAGGGGGAAAGAGATACGCAGTATTTT.

V is TRBV6-4 and J is TRBJ1-1, with TRBD1 matching 8 bases. The length of the CDR3 is 13 residues. The germline gives CDR1 MRHNA, CDR2 SNTAGT. The V gene end was trimmed by 0 bases and the J gene end by 9 bases; junction bases not matched to a gene: 3. The CDR3 sequence is CASSDSAGGQAFF. In DNA form, the CDR3 reads TGTGCCAGCAGTGACTCGGCAGGGGGCCAAGCTTTCTTT.

Here the CDR3 reads CASSQEASDSYNEQFF. The DNA of the CDR3 is TGTGCCAGCAGCCAAGAGGCAAGTGACTCCTACAATGAGCAGTTCTTC. The chain carries TRBV14 and TRBJ2-1, with D uncertain. Trimming cost V 0 bases and J 0 bases, with 9 bases left between them. The CDR3 spans 16 residues. Germline V gene lookup returns CDR1 SGHDN and CDR2 FVKESK.